This T cell receptor (beta chain) was captured by sequencing in a study of blood T cell repertoires in COVID-19. Study in general: Sites across the United States, Italy and Spain contributed samples from acute and convalescent COVID-19. Nucleic acid was either cDNA or gDNA, and it came from T cells, B-cell-depleted T cells, or PBMCs.

In the original analysis: Amplification of reference gene primers was used by the study to estimate nucleated cell counts. Only in-frame clones appear in the TCRdb table, and some are missing; sequencing was by immunoSEQ multiplex PCR. The D gene and trimming were derived from the DNA, and the V and J assignments and clone size from that table. The top ten hold roughly 9% of the sample, which has 130,000 to 150,000 clones, about 80% seen once. The CDR3 length is 13 residues. The V gene's germline CDR1 is SGHRS and CDR2 YFSETQ. Deletions cut 4 bases from V and 12 bases from J, with 17 bases between. The sample was peripheral blood. The origin of this receptor is a woman older than 75 in a cohort sampled during active or convalescent COVID-19. J is TRBJ2-1 and V is TRBV5-1, with D possibly matching TRBD1 (5 bases). CDR3 DNA: TGCGCCAGCAGCGTCTCAGGTACGCAGGGGCAGTTCTTC. As protein: CASSVSGTQGQFF.